These T cell receptor beta chains were read from a single sample in a study of long-term antiretroviral therapy in people with HIV. Sequenced by immunoSEQ multiplex PCR; TCRdb stores in-frame clones only, minus some. The top ten clones hold 7% to 10% of a sample with 15,000 to 20,000 clones, approximately 79% of them seen once. The sample here was unsorted PBMCs, taken 0.1 years after starting antiretroviral therapy. These receptors all come from a man between 18 and 29 years old with HIV. Both conserved end residues are part of each CDR3. D genes are given only for firm matches. Only part of the rows carry a size: once, few, many, or a class if the clone is expanded.

.	TRBJ2-1	TRBV21-1	.	TGTGCCAGCACAAGGCACCTGAGTGAGCAGTTCTTC	CASTRHLSEQFF
.	TRBJ1-2	TRBV6-6	.	TGTGCCAGCAGCCAGGACTATGGCTACACCTTC	CASSQDYGYTF
.	TRBJ1-4	TRBV18	.	TGTGCCAGCTCGACCGGGCACGAAAAACTGTTTTTT	CASSTGHEKLFF
.	TRBJ1-5	TRBV7-2	.	TGTGCCAGCAGCTTAGATAGGATTAATCAGCCCCAGCATTTT	CASSLDRINQPQHF
.	TRBJ1-5	TRBV27	.	TGTGCCAGCAGCCTCGCAATGATGTCGGGTCAGCCCCAGCATTTT	CASSLAMMSGQPQHF
.	TRBJ2-1	TRBV19	.	TGTGCCAGTACCATAGGGGGGTTCGGTGAGCAGTTCTTC	CASTIGGFGEQFF
.	TRBJ2-2	TRBV18	once	TGTGCCAGCTCACCCAGGGAGGCCGGGGAGCTGTTTTTT	CASSPREAGELFF
.	TRBJ1-4	TRBV14	.	TGTGCCAGCAGCCAGACTCGGGCTTGGGGCGAAAAACTGTTTTTT	CASSQTRAWGEKLFF
.	TRBJ2-1	TRBV2	.	TGTGCCAGCAGTGAAGGGGCGGTTAGCCCAGGTGAGCAGTTCTTC	CASSEGAVSPGEQFF
.	TRBJ2-2	TRBV5-1	.	TGCGCCAGCAGCTTGGAGGGAGAGACCGCCGGGGAGCTGTTTTTT	CASSLEGETAGELFF
.	TRBJ2-7	TRBV4-1	.	TGCGCCAGCAGCCAAGATACAAGCGTCGGCTCCTACGAGCAGTACTTC	CASSQDTSVGSYEQYF
.	TRBJ1-2	TRBV29-1	.	TGCAGCGCCGCGGACCAAAGCGGCTACACCTTC	CSAADQSGYTF
TRBD2	TRBJ2-1	TRBV25-1	.	TGTGCCAGCAGTGAATTCGGAGCGGGAGGGAGACATGAGCAGTTCTTC	CASSEFGAGGRHEQFF
.	TRBJ1-2	TRBV30	.	TGTGCCTGGAGTGTGGGGTTAGGAGGCGGGAATGGCTACACCTTC	CAWSVGLGGGNGYTF
TRBD2	TRBJ2-3	TRBV10-2	.	TGCGCCAGCAGTGAAGGGACTAGCGGGGGGATAGATACGCAGTATTTT	CASSEGTSGGIDTQYF
TRBD1	TRBJ2-7	TRBV5-8	.	TGTGCCAGCAGCAAAAAGGACAGGATCGGCGAGCAGTACTTC	CASSKKDRIGEQYF
.	TRBJ2-1	TRBV2	.	TGTGCCAGCAGTGACATCCGGGCCGAGAATGAGCAGTTCTTC	CASSDIRAENEQFF
TRBD1	TRBJ2-6	TRBV7-9	.	TGTGCCAGCAGCCTACCAGGGACAGGGATGTCTGGGGCCAACGTCCTGACTTTC	CASSLPGTGMSGANVLTF
.	TRBJ2-7	TRBV6-6	.	TGTGCCAGCAGCTCCCCTTCCTACGAGCAGTACTTC	CASSSPSYEQYF
.	TRBJ2-7	TRBV5-6	once	TGTGCCAGCAGCTCGGTAGGGTTAGGAGTCTACGAGCAGTACTTC	CASSSVGLGVYEQYF
.	TRBJ1-1	TRBV7-9	.	TGTGCCAGCAGCAGGGGCCAGGGGCCGGCTGAAGCTTTCTTT	CASSRGQGPAEAFF
.	TRBJ2-2	TRBV4-3	.	TGCGCCAGCAGTCGCCCGGGCACCGGGGAGCTGTTTTTT	CASSRPGTGELFF
TRBD2	TRBJ2-5	TRBV15	.	TGTGCCACCAGCAGACGGTCGGGGGGGTTAGAGACCCAGTACTTC	CATSRRSGGLETQYF
.	TRBJ1-6	TRBV9	few	TGTGCCAGCAGCGTTGGGAGGAATTCACCCCTCCACTTT	CASSVGRNSPLHF